The T cell receptor (beta chain) under discussion was sequenced for a study of T cells in Graves' hyperthyroidism and ophthalmopathy. Notes on the study in general: Most clonotypes expanded in thyroid above 0.001 were likewise present in blood. The model made its ophthalmopathy prediction, and onset followed a median around six months later.

A remark on this clonotype: Its antigen remains unknown. One junction end disagrees with the germline gene, perhaps due to a read error.

The CDR3 spans 14 residues. The germline gives CDR1 SGHAT, CDR2 FQNNGV. What was amplified from RNA transcripts were TCR beta CDR3 regions. With the HTBI primer set, the TCR CDR3 went through a first round of RT-PCR. TCRdb re-derived calls from the multiplex PCR reads in MiXCR, one entry per CDR3 protein. The sample records approximately 700,000 distinct CDR3 sequences, about 45% being singletons. Together with thyroid ultrasound, orbital computed tomography, serum thyroxine and TRAb, clinical symptoms were used for diagnoses. This sequence originates from an adult man with Graves' disease, either hyperthyroidism or ophthalmopathy (not recorded which). Sequenced: peripheral blood or thyroid tissue (not recorded which). The rearrangement uses TRBV11-2 and TRBJ1-1; D is possibly TRBD1 (5 bases). In DNA, the CDR3 is TGTGCCAGCAGCTTAATTTCAGGGAACACTGAAGCTCTCTTT. It is translated as CASSLISGNTEALF.